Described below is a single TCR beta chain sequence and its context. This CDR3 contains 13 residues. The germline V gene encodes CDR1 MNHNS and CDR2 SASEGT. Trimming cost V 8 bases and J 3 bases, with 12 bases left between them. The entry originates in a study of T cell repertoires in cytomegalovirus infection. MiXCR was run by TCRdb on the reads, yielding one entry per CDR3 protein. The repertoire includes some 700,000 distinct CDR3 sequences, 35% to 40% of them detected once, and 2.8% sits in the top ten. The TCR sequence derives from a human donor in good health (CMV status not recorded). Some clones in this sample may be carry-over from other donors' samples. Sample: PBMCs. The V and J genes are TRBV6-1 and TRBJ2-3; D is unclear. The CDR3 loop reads CASGSGGTDTQYF. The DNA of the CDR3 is TGTGCCAGCGGTTCGGGTGGAACAGATACGCAGTATTTT.